This is a list of T cell receptor beta chains from one sample in a study of early T cells in non-severe SARS-CoV-2 infection. One entry per CDR3 protein, called by TCRdb with MiXCR from the 5' RACE reads. The profile covers 40,000 to 45,000 distinct CDR3 sequences, with around 6.3% appearing a single time and around 8% taken by the ten largest. The sequences come from whole blood, collected at baseline. Receptors were obtained from an adult who was a healthcare worker with PCR-confirmed SARS-CoV-2 infection or an uninfected control (not recorded which). CDR3s include the opening cysteine and the closing phenylalanine or tryptophan. Each record gives: clone size, D gene, J gene, V gene, CDR3 length, CDR3 protein, CDR3 DNA. D genes are given only for firm matches. Rows may omit the clone size; those that give it use once, few, many or a size class.

many,TRBD1,TRBJ2-1,TRBV15,16,CATSRDLGTGANEQFF,TGTGCCACCAGCAGAGATCTAGGGACAGGGGCCAATGAGCAGTTCTTC
-,TRBD2,TRBJ2-4,TRBV4-2,16,CASSQAGGAGENIQYF,TGTGCCAGCAGCCAAGCCGGGGGGGCAGGAGAAAACATTCAGTACTTC
many,-,TRBJ2-1,TRBV28,15,CASSLSGTPGDEQFF,TGTGCCAGCAGTTTATCCGGCACCCCTGGCGATGAGCAGTTCTTC
-,-,TRBJ2-7,TRBV27,13,CASSLTATYEQYF,TGTGCCAGCAGTTTAACAGCCACCTACGAGCAGTACTTC
many,-,TRBJ2-7,TRBV7-2,14,CASSSGRNGYEQYF,TGTGCCAGCAGCTCCGGCCGGAATGGCTACGAGCAGTACTTC
many,TRBD2,TRBJ2-7,TRBV12-5,17,CASGLVLGGGASYEQYF,TGTGCTAGTGGTTTGGTTTTAGGCGGGGGGGCCTCCTACGAGCAGTACTTC
many,-,TRBJ1-5,TRBV30,13,CAWSGGPNQPQHF,TGTGCCTGGAGTGGGGGACCCAATCAGCCCCAGCATTTT
many,-,TRBJ1-2,TRBV16,13,CASSPGQFYGYTF,TGTGCCAGCAGCCCTGGACAGTTCTATGGCTACACCTTC
many,TRBD1,TRBJ2-1,TRBV7-9,15,CASSPRDRGRNEQFF,TGTGCCAGCAGCCCCCGGGACAGGGGGCGAAATGAGCAGTTCTTC
few,-,TRBJ2-7,TRBV2,12,CASSVRTYEQYF,TGTGCCAGCAGTGTCAGGACCTACGAGCAGTACTTC